This T cell receptor beta chain appears in the sequencing data of a study of T cell changes during pregnancy in multiple sclerosis. Only in-frame clones appear in the TCRdb table, and some are missing; sequencing was by immunoSEQ multiplex PCR. Of about 50,000 clones listed, about 94% are singletons. This TCR was recovered from a female donor with multiple sclerosis, enrolled in a pregnancy study. This specimen was CD8+ T cells from peripheral blood mononuclear cells, taken in the first trimester of pregnancy.

CDR3 loop: CASSKGASSYNEQFF. CDR3 in DNA: TGTGCCAGCAGCAAGGGGGCGAGCTCCTACAATGAGCAGTTCTTC. The rearrangement joins TRBV7-2 to TRBJ2-1; 7 bases are a match to TRBD1. The length of the CDR3 is 15 residues. Per the germline V gene, CDR1 is SGHTA and CDR2 is FQGNSA. Losses at the gene ends were 5 bases for V and 0 bases for J; bases not matched to a gene: 4.